The text below deals with one TCR beta chain. Its matching antigen is unknown. PCR was performed using 60 Vbeta and 13 Jbeta primers. The protocol was immunoSEQ multiplex PCR, while the TCRdb copy is restricted to in-frame clones and leaves out a portion. The sample has about 200,000 clones, over 65% seen once; the top ten hold 15% to 17%. The sample originates from a study of cytomegalovirus exposure and HLA in healthy donors. Study summary: A preliminary data release comprised 80 million to 95 million unique TCRs obtained from HLA-typed donors. Study-wide results and caveats: Association with HLA alleles at 0.05 false discovery rate was found for 16,951 TCR beta sequences in a later analysis. According to a later analysis, most TCR beta chains associated with CMV appeared HLA-restricted.

Germline CDR1 reads LGHNA; CDR2 reads YSLEER. J was trimmed by 5 bases and V by 0 bases; bases with no gene match: 12. This CDR3 is built from 17 residues. Healthy bone marrow donors made up the cohort. The chain uses TRBV4-3 and TRBJ1-2, with 7 bases matching TRBD1. This TCR was recovered from a man in his forties or fifties in good health and CMV-seronegative. The sequenced sample consisted of PBMCs. CDR3 amino acids: CASSQDVGAGGKYGYTF. In nucleotides, the CDR3 is TGCGCCAGCAGCCAAGACGTGGGGGCAGGGGGTAAATATGGCTACACCTTC.